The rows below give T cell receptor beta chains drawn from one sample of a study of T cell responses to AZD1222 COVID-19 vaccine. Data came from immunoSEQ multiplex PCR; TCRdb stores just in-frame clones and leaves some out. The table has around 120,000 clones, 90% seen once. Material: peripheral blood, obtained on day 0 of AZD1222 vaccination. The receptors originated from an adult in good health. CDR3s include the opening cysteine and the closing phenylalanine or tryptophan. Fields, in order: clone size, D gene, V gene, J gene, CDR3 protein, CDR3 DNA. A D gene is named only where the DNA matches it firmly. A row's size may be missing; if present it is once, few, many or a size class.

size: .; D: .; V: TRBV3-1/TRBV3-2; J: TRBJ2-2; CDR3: CASSRRGGGTGELFF; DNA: TGTGCCAGCAGCCGCCGGGGAGGGGGAACCGGGGAGCTGTTTTTT
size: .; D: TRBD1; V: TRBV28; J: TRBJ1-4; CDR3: CASTTTGTGNEKLFF; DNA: TGTGCCAGCACTACCACCGGGACAGGGAATGAAAAACTGTTTTTT
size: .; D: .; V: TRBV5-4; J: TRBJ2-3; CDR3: CASSLKTGTDTQYF; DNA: TGTGCCAGCAGCTTGAAAACGGGCACAGATACGCAGTATTTT
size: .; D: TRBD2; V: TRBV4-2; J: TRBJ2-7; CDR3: CASSPGLADSYEQYF; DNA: TGTGCCAGCAGCCCGGGACTAGCGGATTCCTACGAGCAGTACTTC
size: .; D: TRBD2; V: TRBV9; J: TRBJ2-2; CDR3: CASSSGLAYAGTGELFF; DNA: TGTGCCAGCAGCTCCGGACTAGCGTATGCTGGGACCGGGGAGCTGTTTTTT
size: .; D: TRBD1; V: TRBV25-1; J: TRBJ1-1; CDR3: CASSSTGDTEAFF; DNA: TGTGCCAGCAGCTCGACAGGGGATACTGAAGCTTTCTTT
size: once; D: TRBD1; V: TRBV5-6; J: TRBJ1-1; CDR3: CASSFGQGAVGTEAFF; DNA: TGTGCCAGCAGTTTCGGTCAGGGGGCGGTTGGGACTGAAGCTTTCTTT
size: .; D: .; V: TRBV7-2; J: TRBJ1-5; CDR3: CASSLGGQPQHF; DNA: TGTGCCAGCAGCTTAGGGGGGCAGCCCCAGCATTTT
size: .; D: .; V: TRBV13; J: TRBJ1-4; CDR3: CASSSRSNEKLFF; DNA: TGTGCCAGCAGCTCCAGGAGCAATGAAAAACTGTTTTTT
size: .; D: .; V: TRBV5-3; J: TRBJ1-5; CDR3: CARSLGGPPQHF; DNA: TGTGCCAGAAGCTTGGGAGGTCCGCCCCAGCATTTT
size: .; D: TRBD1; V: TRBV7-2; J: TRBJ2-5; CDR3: CASSPYRGETQYF; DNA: TGTGCCAGCAGCCCATACAGGGGGGAGACCCAGTACTTC
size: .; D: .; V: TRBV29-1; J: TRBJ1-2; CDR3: CSVDQGRPRRGYTF; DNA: TGCAGCGTTGACCAAGGTAGACCCCGCAGGGGCTACACCTTC
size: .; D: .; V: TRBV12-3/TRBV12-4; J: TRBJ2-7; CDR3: CASREGWGYEQYF; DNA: TGTGCCAGCCGTGAGGGCTGGGGATACGAGCAGTACTTC
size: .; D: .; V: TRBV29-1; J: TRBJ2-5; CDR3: CSVEGSAQETQYF; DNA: TGCAGCGTTGAAGGTTCAGCCCAAGAGACCCAGTACTTC
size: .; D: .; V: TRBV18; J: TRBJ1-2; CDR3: CASSPDGGNYGYTF; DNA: TGTGCCAGCTCACCCGACGGGGGGAACTATGGCTACACCTTC
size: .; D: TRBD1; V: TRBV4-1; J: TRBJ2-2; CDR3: CASSQGQGMPGELFF; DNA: TGCGCCAGCAGCCAAGGACAGGGAATGCCCGGGGAGCTGTTTTTT
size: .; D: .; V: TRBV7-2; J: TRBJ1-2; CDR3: CASSPGDNPNYGYTF; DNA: TGTGCCAGCAGCCCAGGGGACAACCCCAACTATGGCTACACCTTC
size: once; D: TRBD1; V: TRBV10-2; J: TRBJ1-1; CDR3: CASNGQGDTEAFF; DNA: TGCGCCAGTAATGGACAGGGGGACACTGAAGCTTTCTTT
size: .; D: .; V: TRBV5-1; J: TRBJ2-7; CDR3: CASTRRAGGGLNEQYF; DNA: .
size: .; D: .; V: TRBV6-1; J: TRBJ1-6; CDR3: CASSEALWTVGDSPLHF; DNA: TGTGCCAGCAGTGAAGCGCTATGGACAGTGGGGGATTCACCCCTCCACTTT
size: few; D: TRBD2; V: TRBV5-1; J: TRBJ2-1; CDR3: CASSTAGLAGDEQFF; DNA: TGCGCCAGCAGCACCGCGGGACTAGCGGGAGATGAGCAGTTCTTC
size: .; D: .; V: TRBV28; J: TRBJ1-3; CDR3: CASTSYSSGNTIYF; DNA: TGTGCCAGCACCTCCTACTCCTCTGGAAACACCATATATTTT
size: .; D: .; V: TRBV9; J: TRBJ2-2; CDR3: CASSASVTNTGELFF; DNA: TGTGCCAGCAGCGCCTCAGTTACGAACACCGGGGAGCTGTTTTTT
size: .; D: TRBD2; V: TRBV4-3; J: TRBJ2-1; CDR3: CASSQGVAGGPGNEQFF; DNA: TGCGCCAGCAGCCAAGGGGTAGCGGGAGGGCCTGGAAATGAGCAGTTCTTC
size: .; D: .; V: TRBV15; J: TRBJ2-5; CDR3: CATSRQQQETQYF; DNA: TGTGCCACCAGCCGACAGCAACAAGAGACCCAGTACTTC
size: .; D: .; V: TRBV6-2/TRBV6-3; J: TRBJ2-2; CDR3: CASSYFSAQGIGELFF; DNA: TGTGCCAGCAGTTACTTCTCGGCTCAGGGTATCGGGGAGCTGTTTTTT
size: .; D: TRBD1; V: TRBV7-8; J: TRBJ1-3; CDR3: CASSLVLVRDRGSSGNTIYF; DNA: TGTGCCAGCAGCTTAGTTCTGGTGCGAGACAGGGGATCCTCTGGAAACACCATATATTTT
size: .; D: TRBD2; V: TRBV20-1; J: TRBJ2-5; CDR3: CSASMGLAGVVETQYF; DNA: TGCAGTGCTAGTATGGGACTAGCGGGAGTGGTAGAGACCCAGTACTTC
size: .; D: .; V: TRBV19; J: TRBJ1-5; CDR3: CAVRGAYSNQPQHF; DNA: TGTGCCGTGAGAGGTGCGTATAGCAATCAGCCCCAGCATTTT
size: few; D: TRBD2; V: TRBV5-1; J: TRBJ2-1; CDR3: CASSLVGGNNEQFF; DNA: TGCGCCAGCAGCTTGGTGGGAGGGAACAATGAGCAGTTCTTC
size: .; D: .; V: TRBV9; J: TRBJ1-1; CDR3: CASRAGSSGAEAFF; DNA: TGTGCCAGCAGGGCAGGGAGTTCGGGGGCTGAAGCTTTCTTT
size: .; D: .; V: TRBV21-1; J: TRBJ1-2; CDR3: CASSEAQGAPNYGYTF; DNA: TGTGCCAGCAGCGAAGCTCAGGGGGCTCCAAACTATGGCTACACCTTC
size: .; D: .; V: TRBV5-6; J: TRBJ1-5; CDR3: CASSSWDNYYSNQPQHF; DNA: TGTGCCAGCAGCTCCTGGGACAACTACTATAGCAATCAGCCCCAGCATTTT
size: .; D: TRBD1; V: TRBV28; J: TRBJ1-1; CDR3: CASSLADRMNTEAFF; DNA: TGTGCCAGCAGTTTAGCGGACAGGATGAACACTGAAGCTTTCTTT
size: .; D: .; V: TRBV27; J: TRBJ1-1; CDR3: CASSLRGENTEAFF; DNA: TGTGCCAGCAGTTTAAGAGGGGAGAACACTGAAGCTTTCTTT
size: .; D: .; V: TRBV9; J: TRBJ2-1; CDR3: CASSVAGVQGEQFF; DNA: TGTGCCAGCAGCGTAGCAGGGGTCCAAGGTGAGCAGTTCTTC
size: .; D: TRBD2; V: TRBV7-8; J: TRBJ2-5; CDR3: CASSLGNGRVGGTQYF; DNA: TGTGCCAGCAGCTTAGGGAACGGGAGGGTAGGGGGGACCCAGTACTTC
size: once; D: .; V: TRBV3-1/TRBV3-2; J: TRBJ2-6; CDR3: CASSQVGLGSSGANVLTF; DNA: TGTGCCAGCAGCCAAGTGGGTCTCGGCAGCTCTGGGGCCAACGTCCTGACTTTC
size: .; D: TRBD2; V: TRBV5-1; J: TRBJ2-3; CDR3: CASSLAGPPTDTQYF; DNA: TGCGCCAGCAGCTTAGCGGGGCCCCCCACAGATACGCAGTATTTT
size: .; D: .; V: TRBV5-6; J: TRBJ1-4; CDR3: CASSLGQGSEKLFF; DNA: TGTGCCAGCAGCTTGGGGCAGGGGTCCGAAAAACTGTTTTTT
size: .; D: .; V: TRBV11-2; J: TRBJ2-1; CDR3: CASSLAQGSKGREQFF; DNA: TGTGCCAGCAGCTTAGCCCAGGGTTCTAAAGGACGGGAGCAGTTCTTC
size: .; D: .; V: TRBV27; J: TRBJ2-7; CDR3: CASSLSRGYEQYF; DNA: TGTGCCAGCAGTTTATCGAGGGGGTACGAGCAGTACTTC
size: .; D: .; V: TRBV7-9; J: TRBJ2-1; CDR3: CASSLRRRDLNEQFF; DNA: TGTGCCAGCAGCTTAAGACGGCGGGACCTCAATGAGCAGTTCTTC
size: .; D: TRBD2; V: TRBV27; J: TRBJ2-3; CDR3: CASSWRREGTDTQYF; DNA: TGTGCCAGCAGTTGGCGGCGGGAGGGCACAGATACGCAGTATTTT
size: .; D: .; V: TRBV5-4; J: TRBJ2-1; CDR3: CASSSTPTSYNEQFF; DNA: TGTGCCAGCAGCTCGACTCCGACCTCCTACAATGAGCAGTTCTTC